A single sample is the source of the 6 T cell receptor beta chains below, sequenced in a study of OX40 agonist ivuxolimab in advanced cancers. Repertoires were generated with immunoSEQ multiplex PCR, while TCRdb's copy carries only in-frame clones and drops some. Seen here are tens of thousands of clones, about 89% observed once, and the top ten hold roughly 2%. This material consisted of CD4+ or CD8+ T cells sorted from blood, taken in a trial of the OX40 agonist ivuxolimab. All receptors come from an adult with an advanced solid tumor such as melanoma, head and neck, liver or kidney cancer.

The rearrangement joins TRBV2 to TRBJ2-5; 8 nucleotides align to TRBD1. CDR3 length equals 13 residues. Per the germline V gene, CDR1 is SNHLY and CDR2 is FYNNEI. V was pared by 4 bases and J by 7 bases, with 5 bases of the junction left unmatched. CDR3 sequence reads: CASSGGQGGTQYF. CDR3 coding DNA: TGTGCCAGCAGTGGAGGACAGGGAGGGACCCAGTACTTC.

The chain couples TRBV18 to TRBJ2-5, with D uncertain. The CDR3 is 15 amino acids. Trimming took off 3 bases at V and 4 bases at J, with 15 bases between the two ends. Germline V gives CDR1 KGHSH, CDR2 LQKENI. The CDR3 region has the DNA TGTGCCAGCTCACCGGCTAGTAACCGCGGAGAGACCCAGTACTTC. Residues: CASSPASNRGETQYF.

The V and J genes are TRBV29-1 and TRBJ2-7; D is unclear. Trimming shortened V by 4 bases and J by 6 bases, and 16 bases separated the two germline ends. The CDR3 totals 13 residues. Germline-derived CDR1 and CDR2 are SQVTM and ANQGSEA. The CDR3 sequence is CSVATLAYGEQYF. CDR3 nucleotide sequence: TGCAGCGTTGCGACGTTAGCCTATGGCGAGCAGTACTTC.

The chain links TRBV10-3 to TRBJ2-1; D ambiguous. The germline V and J ends were trimmed by 6 bases and 4 bases, with 10 bases remaining between them. In germline, CDR1 is ENHRY, CDR2 SYGVKD. This CDR3 has 13 amino acids. CDR3 in amino acids: CAISQGPYNEQFF. DNA for the CDR3: TGTGCCATCAGCCAAGGACCTTACAATGAGCAGTTCTTC.

The chain links TRBV2 to TRBJ2-2, with TRBD1 identical over 8 bases. This CDR3 is built from 17 residues. Germline V CDR1 and CDR2: SNHLY, FYNNEI. V was clipped by 9 bases and J by 1 base; unmatched bases: 13. The DNA for the CDR3 is TGTGCCAGGCGAACTACCCCCGGGACAGGGAACACCGGGGAGCTGTTTTTT. It translates to CARRTTPGTGNTGELFF.

V is TRBV7-2 and J is TRBJ2-5; maybe TRBD1 (6 bases). The CDR3 contains 15 residues. V was shortened by 2 bases and J by 5 bases, with 15 bases between the two germline ends. The germline V gene encodes CDR1 SGHTA and CDR2 FQGNSA. The CDR3 region is CASSLLSGDWETQYF. CDR3 in DNA: TGTGCCAGCAGCTTACTGTCAGGGGATTGGGAGACCCAGTACTTC. The full variable domain, with the rest looked up from reference TRBV7-2 and TRBJ2-5, is GAGVSQSPSNKVTEKGKDVELRCDPISGHTALYWYRQSLGQGLEFLIYFQGNSAPDKSGLPSDRFSAERTGGSVSTLTIQRTQQEDSAVYLCASSLLSGDWETQYFGPGTRLLVL.